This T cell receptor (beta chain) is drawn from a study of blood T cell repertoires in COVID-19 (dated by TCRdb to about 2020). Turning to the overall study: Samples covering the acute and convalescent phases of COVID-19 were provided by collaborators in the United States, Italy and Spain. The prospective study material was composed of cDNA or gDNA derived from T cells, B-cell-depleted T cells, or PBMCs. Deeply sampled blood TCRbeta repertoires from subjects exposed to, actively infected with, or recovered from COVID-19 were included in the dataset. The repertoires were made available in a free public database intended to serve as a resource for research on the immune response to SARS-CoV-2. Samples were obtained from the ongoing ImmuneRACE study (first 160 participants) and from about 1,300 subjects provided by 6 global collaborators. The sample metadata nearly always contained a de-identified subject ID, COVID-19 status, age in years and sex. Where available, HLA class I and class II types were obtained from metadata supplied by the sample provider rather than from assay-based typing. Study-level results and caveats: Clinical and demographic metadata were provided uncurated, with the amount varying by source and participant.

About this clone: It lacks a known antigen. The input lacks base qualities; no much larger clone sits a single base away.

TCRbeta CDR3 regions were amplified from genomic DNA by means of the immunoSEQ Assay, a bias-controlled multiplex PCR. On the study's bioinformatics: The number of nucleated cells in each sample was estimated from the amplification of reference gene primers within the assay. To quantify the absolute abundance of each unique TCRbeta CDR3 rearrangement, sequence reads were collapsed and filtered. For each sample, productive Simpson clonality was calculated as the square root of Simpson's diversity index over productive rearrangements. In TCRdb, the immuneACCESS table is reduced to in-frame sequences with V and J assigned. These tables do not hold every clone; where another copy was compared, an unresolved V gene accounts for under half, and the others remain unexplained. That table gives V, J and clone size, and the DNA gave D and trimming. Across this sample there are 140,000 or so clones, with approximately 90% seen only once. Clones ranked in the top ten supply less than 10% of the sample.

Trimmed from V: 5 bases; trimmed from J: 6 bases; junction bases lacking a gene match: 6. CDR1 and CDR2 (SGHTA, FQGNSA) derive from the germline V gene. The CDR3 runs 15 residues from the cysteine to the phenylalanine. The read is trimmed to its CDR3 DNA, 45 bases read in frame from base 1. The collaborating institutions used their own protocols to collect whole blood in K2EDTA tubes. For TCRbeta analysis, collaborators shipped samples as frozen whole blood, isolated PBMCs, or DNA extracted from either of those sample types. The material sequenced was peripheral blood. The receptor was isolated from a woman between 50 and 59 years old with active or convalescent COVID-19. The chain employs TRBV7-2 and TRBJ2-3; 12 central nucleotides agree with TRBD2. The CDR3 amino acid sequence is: CASSTTSGGGDTQYF. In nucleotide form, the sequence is TGTGCCAGCAGCACGACTAGCGGGGGAGGGGATACGCAGTATTTT.